These 25 T cell receptor beta chains share one sample of origin, sequenced in a study of blood T cells in healthy people across ages. Then a second PCR, running roughly 7 to 12 cycles, was carried out with a sample-barcoded 5' primer and a J-beta primer mix. Each CDR3 protein gets one entry after TCRdb re-called the 5' RACE reads with MiXCR. This table holds roughly 900,000 distinct CDR3 sequences, roughly 26% found once. The specimen sequenced was blood. The receptor source for this set is a woman older than 75 in good health.

The rearrangement links TRBV7-2 to TRBJ2-7; D is unresolved. Trimming stripped 3 bases from V and 4 bases from J, with 7 bases between. This CDR3 is built from 12 residues. The germline V gene encodes CDR1 SGHTA and CDR2 FQGNSA. The CDR3 bases are TGTGCCAGCAGCTTTACAGATTACGAGCAGTACTTC. It specifies CASSFTDYEQYF.

As to this clonotype: Since a much larger clone is just one base distant, this may be a read error. CDR3 sequence reads: CASSTAGASYNEQYF. Written as DNA, the CDR3 is TGTGCCAGCAGTACGGCAGGGGCCTCCTACAATGAGCAGTACTTC. V gene TRBV12-3 or TRBV12-4 combines with J gene TRBJ2-1, with a weak D call TRBD1 (6 bases). The DNA matches TRBJ2-7 better at its end, which makes the J call doubtful. This CDR3 has 15 residues.

In this sample, this clonotype turned up many times. The chain employs TRBV7-2 and TRBJ2-3; 11 positions match TRBD2. The CDR3 is made up of 16 amino acids. J lost 5 bases, V lost 1 base, and 5 bases had no gene match. Looked up from germline, CDR1 is SGHTA and CDR2 is FQGNSA. This chain's CDR3 is CASSLVSLAGGDTQYF. Here the CDR3 DNA reads TGTGCCAGCAGCTTAGTTTCGCTAGCGGGGGGAGATACGCAGTATTTT.

A word on this clonotype: One base away lies a much larger clone, so this may be a sequencing read error. The genes are TRBV20-1 and TRBJ1-2; D unresolved. In germline, CDR1 is DFQATT, CDR2 SNEGSKA (reference sequence). The CDR3 covers 13 residues. Trimming pared 6 bases from V and 6 bases from J, leaving 17 bases between. Here the CDR3 DNA reads TGCAGTGCGCCCTCCCGGGCCAACCATGGCTACACCTTC. As protein: CSAPSRANHGYTF.

To note about this clonotype: This may stem from a read error, because a much larger clone lies one nucleotide away. V usage is TRBV12-3 or TRBV12-4 and J usage is TRBJ1-5; 7 positions agree with TRBD1. The CDR3 sequence is 16 residues long. The CDR3, as DNA: TGTGCCAGCAGTACCCACTCAGGGGGTAGCAATCGGCCCCAGCATTTT. Amino acid sequence: CASSTHSGGSNRPQHF.

About this clonotype itself: One base away lies a much larger clone, so this may be a sequencing read error. This chain uses TRBV7-9 with TRBJ2-7; TRBD2 aligns across 12 bases. V was clipped by 1 base and J by 7 bases; unmatched bases: 14. This CDR3 has 18 amino acids. Germline lookup yields CDR1 SEHNR and CDR2 FQNEAQ (reference sequence). The CDR3 loop is CASSLEASGGAYSPEQYF. The CDR3 region has the DNA TGTGCCAGCAGCTTAGAAGCTAGCGGGGGGGCCTATTCTCCTGAGCAGTACTTC.

The CDR3 protein is CSARGGASGVEETQYF. CDR3 DNA sequence: TGCAGTGCTAGGGGGGGGGCTAGCGGGGTAGAAGAGACCCAGTACTTC. The J gene is TRBJ2-5, the V gene TRBV20-1; 9 bases agree with TRBD2. Per the germline V gene, CDR1 is DFQATT and CDR2 is SNEGSKA (reference sequence). J gave up 3 bases and V 3 bases, and 11 bases lay outside the gene matches. This CDR3 is built from 16 residues.

J is TRBJ2-2 and V is TRBV20-1; weak D call: TRBD1 (6 bases). V lost 5 bases to trimming and J lost 6 bases, with 7 bases between them. This CDR3 comprises 11 residues. Germline V CDR1 and CDR2: DFQATT, SNEGSKA (reference sequence). DNA of the CDR3: TGCAGTGCTCAGGGGTCCGGGGAGCTGTTTTTT. Amino acids: CSAQGSGELFF.

The CDR3 sequence: CAWSVQGGSPLHF. CDR3 DNA sequence: TGTGCCTGGAGTGTACAAGGCGGGTCACCCCTCCACTTT. The chain joins TRBV30 to TRBJ1-6, with D hard to call. Germline V gives CDR1 GTSNPN, CDR2 SVGIG (reference sequence). V lost 0 bases, J lost 10 bases, and 10 bases lay in between. The CDR3 covers 13 residues.

Concerning this clonotype itself: Being one base from a much bigger clone, this may be a read error. The V call is TRBV2, the J call TRBJ2-1; 9 bases map to TRBD2. The CDR3 length is 15 residues. Germline V gene sequence: CDR1 SNHLY, CDR2 FYNNEI. The J segment lost 12 bases and the V segment lost 8 bases, leaving 17 bases of the junction unmatched. CDR3 sequence: CASGRRAGGTGGQFF. The CDR3 DNA sequence: TGTGCCAGCGGGAGACGAGCGGGGGGTACCGGTGGGCAGTTCTTC.

The chain links TRBV18 to TRBJ2-3; D remains ambiguous. V gave up 1 base and J gave up 4 bases, with 6 bases separating them. The germline V gene encodes CDR1 KGHSH and CDR2 LQKENI. This CDR3 has 13 residues. In DNA form, the CDR3 reads TGTGCCAGCTCACCACTGGTTTCAGATACGCAGTATTTT. This codes for CASSPLVSDTQYF.

V usage is TRBV5-5 and J usage is TRBJ2-7; a possible D gene is TRBD2 (6 bases). Trimming took off 4 bases at V and 10 bases at J, with 24 bases between the two ends. Germline CDR1 and CDR2: SGHKS and YYEKEE (reference sequence). The CDR3 contains 15 residues. In DNA form, the CDR3 reads TGTGCCAGCAGCGACGGGAGAGGAGCCTTGGACCCCCAGTACTTC. It yields the protein CASSDGRGALDPQYF. Full variable domain (outside the CDR3, taken from reference TRBV5-5 and TRBJ2-7): DAGVTQSPTHLIKTRGQQVTLRCSPISGHKSVSWYQQVLGQGPQFIFQYYEKEERGRGNFPDRFSARQFPNYSSELNVNALLLGDSALYLCASSDGRGALDPQYFGPGTRLTVT.

The chain is built from TRBV18 and TRBJ1-6; D gene ambiguous. Per the germline V gene, CDR1 is KGHSH and CDR2 is LQKENI. Trimming took 1 base from V and 9 from J, leaving 10 bases between them. This CDR3 is 14 amino acids long. CDR3 residues: CASSPQTEPSPLHF. CDR3 sequence (DNA): TGTGCCAGCTCACCACAAACGGAGCCTTCACCCCTCCACTTT.

On this clonotype: This sequence may be a read error, since a much larger clone differs from it by one base. The chain joins TRBV7-9 to TRBJ2-6; D is uncertain. The CDR3 has 15 amino acids. CDR1 SEHNR and CDR2 FQNEAQ come from the germline V gene (reference sequence). CDR3 in amino acids: CASSFRASGVNVLTF. In DNA form, the CDR3 reads TGTGCCAGCAGCTTTAGGGCCTCTGGGGTCAACGTCCTGACTTTC.

As concerns this clonotype: This may arise from a read error, as a much more abundant clone is one base away. V usage is TRBV5-1 and J usage is TRBJ2-7; D unresolved. V was trimmed by 0 bases and J by 10 bases, leaving 20 bases between them. CDR1 and CDR2 (germline): SGHRS, YFSETQ. The CDR3 is 15 residues long. The DNA for the CDR3 is TGCGCCAGCAGCTTGGCCGGTCTAGGCGAAGAGGCCCAGTACTTC. Its protein product is CASSLAGLGEEAQYF.

This clonotype has a count of ten or more. V usage is TRBV6-6 and J usage is TRBJ1-2, with D possibly matching TRBD1 (6 bases). Trimming stripped 4 bases from V and 2 bases from J, with 11 bases between. The germline V gene encodes CDR1 MNHNY and CDR2 SVGAGI (reference sequence). The CDR3 contains 14 residues. Written as DNA, the CDR3 is TGTGCCAGCAGTTTTGGGGACACCAACTATGGCTACACCTTC. Encoded protein: CASSFGDTNYGYTF.

The gene calls are TRBV3-1 and TRBJ1-5, with D possibly TRBD1 on 5 matching bases. Per germline, CDR1 LGHDT and CDR2 YNNKEL (reference sequence). Trimming removed 2 bases at V and 0 bases at J, with 20 bases between. The length of the CDR3 is 19 residues. The CDR3 DNA sequence: TGTGCCAGCAGCCAACCCCCAAAACGACAGAACCGTAGCAATCAGCCCCAGCATTTT. Translating gives CASSQPPKRQNRSNQPQHF.

In its sample, this clonotype was seen many times. This chain uses TRBV12-3 or TRBV12-4 with TRBJ2-3; 11 positions agree with TRBD2. After removal of 6 bases from V and 4 bases from J, the junction contained 3 bases not matched to a gene. This CDR3 has 14 amino acids. The CDR3 sequence is CASRLAGAPDTQYF. CDR3 DNA sequence: TGTGCCAGCAGACTAGCGGGGGCTCCAGATACGCAGTATTTT.

Many counts were recorded for this clonotype. The V call is TRBV7-2, the J call TRBJ2-4, with 10 positions matching TRBD1. V shed 4 bases and J 0 bases; nucleotides not matched to a gene: 12. CDR1 and CDR2 (germline): SGHTA, FQGNSA. CDR3 length: 19 amino acids. Here the CDR3 reads CASSSGQGGKRIAKNIQYF. The CDR3 nucleotides are TGTGCCAGCAGCTCTGGACAGGGGGGGAAGCGGATAGCCAAAAACATTCAGTACTTC.

The chain employs TRBV12-3 or TRBV12-4 and TRBJ2-3; no definite D call. CDR3 length equals 12 residues. The V gene lost 8 bases and the J gene lost 2 bases, with 8 bases spanning the gap. This CDR3 is CASFRSTDTQYF. In DNA form, the CDR3 reads TGTGCCAGCTTCAGATCCACAGATACGCAGTATTTT.

The V call is TRBV11-2, the J call TRBJ2-7, with TRBD2 identical over 9 bases. In germline, CDR1 is SGHAT, CDR2 FQNNGV. The CDR3 has 15 residues. V was clipped by 6 bases and J by 9 bases; unmatched bases: 15. This chain's CDR3 is CASRSGTSKYNGQYF. The CDR3, as DNA: TGTGCCAGCAGGTCCGGGACTAGCAAGTACAATGGGCAGTACTTC.

This clonotype was counted many times. The genes are TRBV5-6 and TRBJ1-1, with D perhaps TRBD1 (5 bases). The V end was cut by 6 bases, the J end by 0 bases, with 15 bases between. Germline values: CDR1 SGHDT, CDR2 YYEEEE. This CDR3 region has 15 residues. As DNA, the CDR3 is TGTGCCAGCATACCCGGGGGAGGAATGAACACTGAAGCTTTCTTT. It codes for CASIPGGGMNTEAFF.

This clonotype has a count of ten or more. The gene calls are TRBV7-2 and TRBJ2-5; D not certain. CDR1 and CDR2 (germline): SGHTA, FQGNSA. The CDR3 totals 13 residues. V lost 5 bases and J lost 7, with 14 bases in between. CDR3 sequence reads: CASSTDLSGTQYF. The CDR3 region has the DNA TGTGCCAGCAGCACAGATTTGAGTGGGACCCAGTACTTC.

Points on this clonotype: A much bigger clone sits one base away, suggesting this may be a read error. The V and J genes are TRBV28 and TRBJ1-2; D uncertain. The CDR3 sequence is 13 residues long. The germline gives CDR1 MDHEN, CDR2 SYDVKM. CDR3 amino acids: CASSLHPSYGYIF. The CDR3 DNA follows: TGTGCCAGCAGTTTACACCCTAGCTATGGCTACATCTTC.

The chain couples TRBV14 to TRBJ2-2; D perhaps matches TRBD1 (6 bases). Trimming cost V 0 bases and J 6 bases, with 14 bases left between them. Germline assignment: CDR1 SGHDN and CDR2 FVKESK. This CDR3 region has 16 residues. This chain's CDR3 is CASSQEGARGPGELFF. The CDR3 bases are TGTGCCAGCAGCCAAGAAGGTGCCAGGGGACCCGGGGAGCTGTTTTTT.